Presented here are 32 T cell receptor beta chains from one specimen sequenced in a study of shared clonotypes between healthy human individuals. Repertoires were generated with immunoSEQ multiplex PCR, while TCRdb's copy carries only in-frame clones and drops some. Here the sample spans over 2,000,000 clones, about 94% being singletons. Naive CD8 cells lacked CD45RO, underwent positive selection for CCR7 and left out terminally differentiated effector memory CD45RA+ cells. What was sequenced was naive CD8+ T cells from PBMCs. The receptors stem from a man aged 18 to 29 in good health. Some clones in this sample may be carry-over from other donors' samples.

This clone has more than one count but fewer than ten. Other DNA sequences of this sample code for an identical CDR3. The chain is built from TRBV7-6 and TRBJ2-7; 9 nucleotides line up with TRBD1. This CDR3 region has 14 residues. Germline CDR1 SGHVS, CDR2 FNYEAQ. V lost 5 bases, J lost 2 bases, and 4 bases stayed unmatched. CDR3 sequence: CASSPGTGTYEQYF. The CDR3 nucleotides are TGTGCCAGCAGCCCCGGGACAGGGACCTACGAGCAGTACTTC.

J is TRBJ2-7 and V is TRBV10-3; tentatively, D is TRBD1 or TRBD2 (5 bases each). This CDR3 is built from 13 residues. Per the germline V gene, CDR1 is ENHRY and CDR2 is SYGVKD. The chain's CDR3 is CAGSGQDPYEQYF. In nucleotides, the CDR3 is TGTGCGGGATCGGGGCAGGACCCCTACGAGCAGTACTTC.

V is TRBV7-2 and J is TRBJ2-3; 9 nucleotides agree with TRBD2. The germline CDR1 and CDR2 sequences are SGHTA and FQGNSA. Trimming took 4 bases from V and 2 from J; bases not matched to a gene: 7. The CDR3 is made up of 16 amino acids. CDR3 loop: CASSSRLAEITDTQYF. The CDR3 DNA reads as TGTGCCAGCAGCTCCCGACTAGCGGAGATCACAGATACGCAGTATTTT.

The rearrangement joins TRBV28 to TRBJ2-1; 8 nucleotides line up with TRBD1. Germline V lookup: CDR1 MDHEN, CDR2 SYDVKM. The CDR3 extends over 17 amino acids. The J segment lost 6 bases and the V segment lost 4 bases, leaving 14 bases of the junction unmatched. The CDR3 DNA reads as TGTGCCAGCAGTTCTCGGACAGGGCCTGCAGTAACCAATGAGCAGTTCTTC. Translation gives CASSSRTGPAVTNEQFF. Together with reference TRBV28 and TRBJ2-1, the CDR3 gives the full variable domain: DVKVTQSSRYLVKRTGEKVFLECVQDMDHENMFWYRQDPGLGLRLIYFSYDVKMKEKGDIPEGYSVSREKKERFSLILESASTNQTSMYLCASSSRTGPAVTNEQFFGPGTRLTVL.

The chain recombines TRBV29-1 with TRBJ1-4, with D possibly being TRBD1 (5 bases). The CDR3 runs 12 residues. Germline assignment: CDR1 SQVTM and CDR2 ANQGSEA. V was clipped by 7 bases and J by 4 bases, with 10 bases between them. The CDR3 here is CSARGLNEKLFF. The CDR3 coding sequence is TGCAGCGCCCGGGGCCTTAATGAAAAACTGTTTTTT.

The chain has TRBV4-3 and TRBJ2-7, with D perhaps matching TRBD1 (5 bases). Germline CDR1 is LGHNA and CDR2 is YSLEER. The V and J ends lost 3 bases and 6 bases respectively, with 15 bases between them. CDR3 length: 14 residues. In DNA form, the CDR3 reads TGCGCCAGCAGCCAGGGTACAGGAACGGTCGAGCAGTACTTC. Translated, it gives CASSQGTGTVEQYF.

This clone appeared once. The chain is built from TRBV27 and TRBJ2-5; D is uncertain. Trimming took 6 bases from V and 4 from J, leaving 12 bases between them. This CDR3 contains 13 residues. Germline CDR1 MNHEY, CDR2 SMNVEV (reference sequence). Here the CDR3 reads CASSPTLGETQYF. The DNA of the CDR3 is TGTGCCAGCAGCCCAACCCTAGGAGAGACCCAGTACTTC.

The chain carries TRBV7-9 and TRBJ2-1, with TRBD2 matching over 13 bases. The V gene's germline CDR1 is SEHNR and CDR2 FQNEAQ (reference sequence). V lost 5 bases, J lost 7 bases, and 11 bases stayed unmatched. This CDR3 spans 17 amino acids. Written as DNA, the CDR3 is TGTGCCAGCAGCCTACGGACTAGCGGGAGTCATATGAATGAGCAGTTCTTC. Translated: CASSLRTSGSHMNEQFF.

The chain carries TRBV27 and TRBJ2-1; D is unresolved. There are 11 residues in the CDR3. Germline assignment: CDR1 MNHEY and CDR2 SMNVEV (reference sequence). The V end lost 5 bases, the J end lost 15 bases, and 14 bases lay between the germline ends. CDR3 coding DNA: TGTGCCAGCAGTCTTGGTCAGATGACGTTCTTC. Amino acid sequence: CASSLGQMTFF.

This rearrangement joins TRBV6-1 to TRBJ1-5; D unresolved. Per germline, CDR1 MNHNS and CDR2 SASEGT. The CDR3 is 14 amino acids. V lost 6 bases and J 1 base, leaving 10 bases between the germline ends. CDR3 nucleotides: TGTGCCAGCAGGCCGAGGTCGAGCAATCAGCCCCAGCATTTT. Its translation is CASRPRSSNQPQHF.

Comments on this clone: Other nucleotide sequences from this sample produce the same CDR3. The rearrangement joins TRBV9 to TRBJ2-7; TRBD2 aligns across 9 bases. Germline CDR1 SGDLS, CDR2 YYNGEE. The CDR3 totals 15 residues. J lost 3 bases, V lost 4 bases, and 8 bases had no gene match. CDR3 amino acids: CASSPGTSRSYEQYF. CDR3 DNA sequence: TGTGCCAGCAGCCCAGGGACTAGCAGAAGCTACGAGCAGTACTTC.

This chain joins TRBV5-6 and TRBJ2-7; tentatively, D is TRBD2 (6 bases). The germline CDR1 and CDR2 sequences are SGHDT and YYEEEE. The CDR3 is 14 residues long. Trimming cost V 3 bases and J 1 base, with 11 bases left between them. DNA of the CDR3: TGTGCCAGCAGCTCGGGACTCCAGTCCTACGAGCAGTACTTC. This codes for CASSSGLQSYEQYF.

This chain uses TRBV11-2 with TRBJ1-2; weak D call: TRBD1 (5 bases). CDR1 and CDR2 (germline): SGHAT, FQNNGV. V lost 1 base and J lost 0, with 12 bases in between. CDR3 length equals 16 residues. Here the CDR3 DNA reads TGTGCCAGCAGCTTAGGCGTAGGGGCTACTAACTATGGCTACACCTTC. Translated, it gives CASSLGVGATNYGYTF. The whole variable domain, remainder taken from reference TRBV11-2 and TRBJ1-2, is EAGVAQSPRYKIIEKRQSVAFWCNPISGHATLYWYQQILGQGPKLLIQFQNNGVVDDSQLPKDRFSAERLKGVDSTLKIQPAKLEDSAVYLCASSLGVGATNYGYTFGSGTRLTVV.

The J gene is TRBJ1-5, the V gene TRBV28; no firm D call. The germline CDR1 and CDR2 sequences are MDHEN and SYDVKM. The CDR3 covers 16 residues. V lost 2 bases to trimming and J lost 3 bases, with 14 bases between them. CDR3 protein: CASSLSALHPNQPQHF. DNA of the CDR3: TGTGCCAGCAGTTTAAGTGCCCTCCACCCCAATCAGCCCCAGCATTTT.

The chain couples TRBV28 to TRBJ2-7; tentatively, D is TRBD1 (6 bases). In germline, CDR1 is MDHEN, CDR2 SYDVKM. V was trimmed by 8 bases and J by 6 bases, leaving 11 bases between them. The CDR3 length is 11 residues. The CDR3 DNA reads as TGTGCCAGCCAGACAGGTTCCGAGCAGTACTTC. Translating it yields CASQTGSEQYF. The whole variable domain, filled in from reference TRBV28 and TRBJ2-7, reads DVKVTQSSRYLVKRTGEKVFLECVQDMDHENMFWYRQDPGLGLRLIYFSYDVKMKEKGDIPEGYSVSREKKERFSLILESASTNQTSMYLCASQTGSEQYFGPGTRLTVT.

J is TRBJ1-1 and V is TRBV5-1, with unresolved D. The CDR3 has 17 residues. The V end lost 0 bases, the J end lost 1 base, and 16 bases lay between the germline ends. From germline, CDR1 is SGHRS and CDR2 YFSETQ. The CDR3 nucleotides are TGCGCCAGCAGCTTGGGTGTGACAAACCCTTCGAACACTGAAGCTTTCTTT. Translating it yields CASSLGVTNPSNTEAFF.

This chain links TRBV27 with TRBJ2-2, with 11 nucleotides matching TRBD2. The CDR3 runs 15 residues. Looked up from germline, CDR1 is MNHEY and CDR2 is SMNVEV (reference sequence). V lost 6 bases, J lost 5 bases, and 5 bases stayed unmatched. The CDR3 loop reads CASSRGTSGTGELFF. CDR3 DNA sequence: TGTGCCAGCAGCCGGGGGACTAGCGGTACCGGGGAGCTGTTTTTT.

CDR3 DNA sequence: TGCGCCAGCAGCCAAGAGGACGGTCGCGAGCAGTACTTC. Residues: CASSQEDGREQYF. The chain couples TRBV4-1 to TRBJ2-7; D call uncertain. The V and J ends lost 0 bases and 6 bases respectively, with 9 bases between them. This CDR3 spans 13 amino acids. Germline loops: CDR1 MGHRA, CDR2 YSYEKL.

This rearrangement joins TRBV7-6 to TRBJ2-7; 9 bases line up with TRBD2. Germline lookup yields CDR1 SGHVS and CDR2 FNYEAQ. Trimming at V came to 5 bases and at J to 7 bases, leaving 12 bases not matched to a gene. The CDR3 length is 15 residues. The DNA of the CDR3 is TGTGCCAGCAGCCCTGGGGTGGCGGGAGGGCCAGAGCAGTACTTC. It is translated as CASSPGVAGGPEQYF. Variable domain in full (rest from reference TRBV7-6 and TRBJ2-7): GAGVSQSPRYKVTKRGQDVALRCDPISGHVSLYWYRQALGQGPEFLTYFNYEAQQDKSGLPNDRFSAERPEGSISTLTIQRTEQRDSAMYRCASSPGVAGGPEQYFGPGTRLTVT.

In this sample, this clone turned up a few times. The chain has TRBV9 and TRBJ1-1; 11 bases agree with TRBD1. Germline CDR1 reads SGDLS; CDR2 reads YYNGEE. CDR3 length equals 13 residues. The V segment lost 4 bases and the J segment 9 bases; nucleotides outside the gene matches: 5. CDR3 loop: CASSPGTGGKAFF. The DNA for the CDR3 is TGTGCCAGCAGCCCCGGGACAGGGGGAAAAGCTTTCTTT. The full variable domain, completed using reference TRBV9 and TRBJ1-1, is DSGVTQTPKHLITATGQRVTLRCSPRSGDLSVYWYQQSLDQGLQFLIQYYNGEERAKGNILERFSAQQFPDLHSELNLSSLELGDSALYFCASSPGTGGKAFFGQGTRLTVV.

J is TRBJ2-6 and V is TRBV9; D unclear. V shed 4 bases and J shed 2 bases, with 10 bases lying between them. The CDR3 length is 15 residues. Germline assignment: CDR1 SGDLS and CDR2 YYNGEE. The CDR3 nucleotides are TGTGCCAGCAGCCCCAGCGAGCCTGGGGCCAACGTCCTGACTTTC. It codes for CASSPSEPGANVLTF.

The chain's CDR3 is CASSTLGTGIGELFF. CDR3 coding DNA: TGTGCCAGTAGTACGCTCGGGACAGGGATCGGGGAGCTGTTTTTT. The J gene is TRBJ2-2, the V gene TRBV19; 9 bases are a match to TRBD1. V was pared by 4 bases and J by 7 bases, with 7 bases of the junction left unmatched. Germline V CDR1 and CDR2: LNHDA, SQIVND (reference sequence). The CDR3 loop spans 15 amino acids.

The chain has TRBV9 and TRBJ1-1; 7 positions agree with TRBD1. CDR1 is SGDLS, CDR2 YYNGEE, per germline. J gave up 5 bases and V 3 bases, and 7 bases lay outside the gene matches. CDR3 length equals 14 residues. The CDR3 loop is CASSANPGGTEAFF. The CDR3 region has the DNA TGTGCCAGCAGCGCTAATCCAGGGGGAACTGAAGCTTTCTTT.

Regarding this clone: Possible read error: a much larger clone is one base away. The chain carries TRBV7-9 and TRBJ1-5; D is perhaps TRBD1 (5 bases). Germline loops: CDR1 SEHNR, CDR2 FQNEAQ (reference sequence). The CDR3 consists of 12 residues. CDR3 amino acids: CASRLGDQPQHF. The CDR3 DNA sequence: TGTGCCAGCAGGTTAGGGGATCAGCCCCAGCATTTT.

This clone has only one observation. CDR3 region: CASLGANYGYTF. CDR3 coding DNA: TGTGCCAGCCTGGGGGCTAACTATGGCTACACCTTC. The chain recombines TRBV9 with TRBJ1-2; the D gene is possibly TRBD1 (5 bases). V was cut by 7 bases and J by 0 bases, with 7 bases left in between. CDR1 and CDR2 (germline): SGDLS, YYNGEE. This CDR3 region has 12 residues.

The V gene is TRBV5-4, the J gene TRBJ2-7, with TRBD1 as a possible D gene (5 bases). The CDR3 length is 14 residues. V was pared by 0 bases and J by 0 bases, with 7 bases between. The germline V gene has CDR1 SGHNT and CDR2 YYREEE (reference sequence). The chain's CDR3 is CASSLEGNSYEQYF. The CDR3 nucleotides are TGTGCCAGCAGCTTGGAGGGGAACTCCTACGAGCAGTACTTC.

The V and J genes are TRBV6-1 and TRBJ2-7; 9 nucleotides align to TRBD2. Germline CDR1 and CDR2: MNHNS and SASEGT. V was pared by 4 bases and J by 4 bases, with 11 bases of the junction left unmatched. There are 16 residues in the CDR3. The chain's CDR3 is CASSVRTSVVGYEQYF. For the CDR3, the DNA is TGTGCCAGCAGTGTAAGGACTAGCGTGGTCGGATACGAGCAGTACTTC.

The CDR3 coding sequence is TGTGCCAGCCTCGTCCACCCACAGGGGGCCTACGAGCAGTACTTC. Amino acids: CASLVHPQGAYEQYF. This chain links TRBV5-5 with TRBJ2-7; 8 bases map to TRBD1. This CDR3 has 15 amino acids. Germline CDR1 is SGHKS and CDR2 is YYEKEE (reference sequence). Trimming took 7 bases from V and 2 from J; bases not matched to a gene: 11.

The chain combines TRBV6-1 with TRBJ1-5; 7 nucleotides line up with TRBD1. The CDR3 contains 14 residues. Germline CDR1 and CDR2: MNHNS and SASEGT. Germline trimming cut 5 bases from V and 3 bases from J; bases unmatched to any gene: 4. The CDR3 sequence: CASSPDRVNQPQHF. DNA for the CDR3: TGTGCCAGCAGTCCCGACAGGGTCAATCAGCCCCAGCATTTT.

To note about this clone: In the same sample, other DNA sequences code for this CDR3. The chain links TRBV9 to TRBJ2-5, with 7 bases that match TRBD1. The CDR3 is 14 residues long. Germline V CDR1 and CDR2: SGDLS, YYNGEE. With V trimmed by 3 bases and J by 3 bases, 5 bases remained unmatched. CDR3 nucleotide sequence: TGTGCCAGCAGCGCTCGGACAGGAGAAGAGACCCAGTACTTC. Protein sequence: CASSARTGEETQYF.

The chain joins TRBV10-3 to TRBJ2-7; 9 nucleotides agree with TRBD1. Germline values: CDR1 ENHRY, CDR2 SYGVKD. CDR3 length: 13 residues. The V gene end was trimmed by 10 bases and the J gene end by 7 bases; junction bases not matched to a gene: 11. The CDR3: CATCEDRGLEQYF. The CDR3, as DNA: TGTGCCACCTGCGAGGACAGGGGTCTGGAGCAGTACTTC.

The rearrangement joins TRBV7-3 to TRBJ1-5, with a weak D call TRBD1 (5 bases). V lost 5 bases and J 1 base, leaving 12 bases between the germline ends. CDR3 length equals 15 residues. Germline assignment: CDR1 SGHTA and CDR2 FQGTGA. The CDR3 DNA reads as TGTGCCAGCAGCCTAAGTGGGGGGAGCAATCAGCCCCAGCATTTT. It codes for CASSLSGGSNQPQHF.